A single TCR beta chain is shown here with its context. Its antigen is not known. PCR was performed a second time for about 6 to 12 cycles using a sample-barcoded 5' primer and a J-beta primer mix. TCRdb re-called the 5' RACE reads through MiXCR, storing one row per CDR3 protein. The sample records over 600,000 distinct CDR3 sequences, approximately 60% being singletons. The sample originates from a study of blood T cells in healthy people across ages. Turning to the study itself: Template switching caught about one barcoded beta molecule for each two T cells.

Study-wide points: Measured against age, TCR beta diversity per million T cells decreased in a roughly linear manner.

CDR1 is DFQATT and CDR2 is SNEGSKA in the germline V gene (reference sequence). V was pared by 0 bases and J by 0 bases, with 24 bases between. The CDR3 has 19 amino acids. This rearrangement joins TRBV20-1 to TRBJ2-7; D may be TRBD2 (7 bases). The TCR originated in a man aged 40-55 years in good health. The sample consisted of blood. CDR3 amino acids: CSARDLYNPLADSSYEQYF. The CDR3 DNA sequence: TGCAGTGCTAGAGATCTATACAATCCGCTAGCGGACAGCTCCTACGAGCAGTACTTC.